The sequence of this T cell receptor (beta chain) was determined in a study of T cell repertoires in cytomegalovirus infection. With 5 bases removed from V and 2 bases from J, the gap between germline ends came to 11 bases. The CDR3 sequence is 14 residues long. Germline V gives CDR1 SGHVS, CDR2 FNYEAQ. Findings and caveats of the study: The ex vivo response was dominated by HLA-C-restricted CMV-specific TCR beta clonotypes.

TCRdb processed the reads anew with MiXCR; each CDR3 protein has one entry. The sample yields approximately 500,000 distinct CDR3 sequences, roughly 12% seen once. This clonotype was seen many times. Its antigen remains unknown. The chain employs TRBV7-6 and TRBJ2-3; D perhaps matches TRBD1 (6 bases). The TCR comes from a human donor in good health (CMV status not recorded). Some clones in this sample may be carry-over from other donors' samples. What was sequenced was PBMCs. The CDR3 sequence is CASSPRDNTDTQYF. Here the CDR3 DNA reads TGTGCCAGCAGCCCCCGGGACAACACAGATACGCAGTATTTT.